This T cell receptor beta chain was found in a study of CD8 T cells in ankylosing spondylitis listed by TCRdb under 2017. Regarding the research as a whole: To find TCR variants linked to disease, the study profiled T cell receptor beta repertoires in ankylosing spondylitis patients and healthy donors. Samples of peripheral blood were taken, and for ankylosing spondylitis patients, synovial fluid was collected as well. The whole study cohort included 108 healthy donors and over 20 ankylosing spondylitis patients. Study-wide findings and limitations: The disease-linked clones showed a CD8+ phenotype and occurred at relatively low frequencies in peripheral blood. A TCR beta motif made up of eight or nine highly homologous amino acid variants appeared to be characteristic of blood from ankylosing spondylitis patients. Some motif variants were previously reported in synovial fluid and blood of reactive arthritis patients, suggesting common disease-initiation mechanisms. Significant enrichment of the disease-linked clones was reported in matched synovial fluid samples from ankylosing spondylitis patients.

This clonotype has ten or more counts. The antigen it binds to is not known. No much larger clone exists at a distance of one base, and base qualities are not known. Instrument on record: Illumina HiSeq 2500. TCR beta libraries were prepared by quantitative 5'-RACE with molecular barcodes. The study's processing was this. A new computational method, built on a probabilistic model of VDJ rearrangement, was used to identify disease-linked TCR variants. TCRdb's own reprocessing of the public reads used fastp at Q25 and MiXCR and kept productive beta chains. Each entry merges the rows of one CDR3 protein and shows their most common DNA and genes. It is TCRdb's table, rather than the study itself, that gives the V and J calls and clone size. In this sample the table shows some 130,000 distinct CDR3 sequences, 7% to 8% of which occur a single time. Of the sample, roughly an eighth is held by the ten largest clones.

The receptor's source is a female donor with ankylosing spondylitis or in good health (not recorded which). The sample consisted of blood, either unsorted or a sorted T cell fraction (not recorded which).

The CDR3 has the sequence CSARGGNTEAFF. The bases are TGCAGCGCGAGGGGGGGGAACACTGAAGCTTTCTTT. The chain joins TRBV29-1 to TRBJ1-1; the best D guess is TRBD1, with 6 bases matching. Trimming takes 7 bases from V and 1 base from J, and the germline ends sit 10 bases apart. CDR1 SQVTM and CDR2 ANQGSEA were looked up in the germline V gene. There are 12 amino acids in the CDR3, from cysteine to phenylalanine inclusive. This entry keeps only the CDR3 DNA: 36 bases, framed from base 1.